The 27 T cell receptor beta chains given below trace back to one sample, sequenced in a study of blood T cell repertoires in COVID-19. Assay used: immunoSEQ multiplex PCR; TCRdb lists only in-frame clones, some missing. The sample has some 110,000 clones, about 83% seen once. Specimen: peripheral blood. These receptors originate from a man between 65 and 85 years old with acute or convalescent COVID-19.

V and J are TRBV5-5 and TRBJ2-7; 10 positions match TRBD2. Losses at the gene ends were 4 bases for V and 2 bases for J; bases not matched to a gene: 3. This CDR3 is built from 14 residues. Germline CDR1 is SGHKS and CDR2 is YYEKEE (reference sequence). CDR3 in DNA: TGTGCCAGCAGCATAAGCGGGGGGGCCTACGAGCAGTACTTC. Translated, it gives CASSISGGAYEQYF.

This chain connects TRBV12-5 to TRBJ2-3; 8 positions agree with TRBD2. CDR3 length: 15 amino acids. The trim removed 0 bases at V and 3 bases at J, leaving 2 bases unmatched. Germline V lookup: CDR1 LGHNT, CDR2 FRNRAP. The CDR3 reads CASGLVTGGTDTQYF. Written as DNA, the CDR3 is TGTGCTAGTGGTTTGGTAACGGGGGGGACAGATACGCAGTATTTT.

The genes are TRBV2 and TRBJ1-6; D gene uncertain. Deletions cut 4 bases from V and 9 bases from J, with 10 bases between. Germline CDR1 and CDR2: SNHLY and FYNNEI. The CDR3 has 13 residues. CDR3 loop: CASSAILASPLHF. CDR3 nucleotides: TGTGCCAGCAGTGCAATTTTGGCTTCACCCCTCCACTTT.

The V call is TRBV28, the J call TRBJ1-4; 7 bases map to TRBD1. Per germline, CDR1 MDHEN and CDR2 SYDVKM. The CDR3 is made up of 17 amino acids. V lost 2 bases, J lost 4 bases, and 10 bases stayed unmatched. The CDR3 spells CASSLPVTGEGNEKLFF. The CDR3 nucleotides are TGTGCCAGCAGTTTACCCGTCACAGGGGAAGGTAATGAAAAACTGTTTTTT.

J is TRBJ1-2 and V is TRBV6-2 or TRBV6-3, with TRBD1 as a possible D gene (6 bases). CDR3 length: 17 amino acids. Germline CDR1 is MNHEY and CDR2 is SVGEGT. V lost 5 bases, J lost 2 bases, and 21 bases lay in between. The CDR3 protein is CASSPFEPGHRNYGYTF. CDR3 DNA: TGTGCCAGCAGTCCCTTCGAACCGGGACACCGAAACTATGGCTACACCTTC.

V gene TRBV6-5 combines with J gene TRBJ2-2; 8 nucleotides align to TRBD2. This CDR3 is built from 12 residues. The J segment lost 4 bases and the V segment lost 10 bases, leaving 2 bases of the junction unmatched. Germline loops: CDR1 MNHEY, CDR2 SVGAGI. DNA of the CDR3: TGTGCCACGGGGGGGGCCACCGGGGAGCTGTTTTTT. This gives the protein CATGGATGELFF.

For the CDR3, the DNA is TGCGCCAGCAGCCCATCCATAGCGGGGGCCTCCCCAGATACGCAGTATTTT. Amino acid sequence: CASSPSIAGASPDTQYF. The rearrangement uses TRBV4-3 and TRBJ2-3, with 9 nucleotides matching TRBD2. CDR1 and CDR2 from the germline V gene are LGHNA and YSLEER. The CDR3 consists of 17 residues. The ends lost 4 bases at V and 4 bases at J; junction bases unmatched: 12.

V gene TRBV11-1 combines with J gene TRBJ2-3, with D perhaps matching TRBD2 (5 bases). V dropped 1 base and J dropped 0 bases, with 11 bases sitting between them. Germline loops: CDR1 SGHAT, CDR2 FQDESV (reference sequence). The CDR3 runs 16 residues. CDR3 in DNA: TGTGCCAGCAGCTTAGAGCGGTACAGCAGCACAGATACGCAGTATTTT. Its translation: CASSLERYSSTDTQYF.

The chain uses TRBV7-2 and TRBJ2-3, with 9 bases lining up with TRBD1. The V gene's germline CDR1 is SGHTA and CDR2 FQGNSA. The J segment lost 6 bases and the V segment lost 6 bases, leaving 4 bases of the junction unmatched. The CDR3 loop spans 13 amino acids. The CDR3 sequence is CASRTGGADTQYF. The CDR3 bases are TGTGCCAGCAGGACAGGGGGGGCGGATACGCAGTATTTT. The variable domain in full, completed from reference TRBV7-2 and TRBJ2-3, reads GAGVSQSPSNKVTEKGKDVELRCDPISGHTALYWYRQSLGQGLEFLIYFQGNSAPDKSGLPSDRFSAERTGGSVSTLTIQRTQQEDSAVYLCASRTGGADTQYFGPGTRLTVL.

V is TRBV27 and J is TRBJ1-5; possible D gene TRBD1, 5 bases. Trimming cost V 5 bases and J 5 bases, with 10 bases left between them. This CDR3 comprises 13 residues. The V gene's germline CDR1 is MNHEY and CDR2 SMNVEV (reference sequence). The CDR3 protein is CASSLDTYQPQHF. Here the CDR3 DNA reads TGTGCCAGCAGTCTGGACACCTATCAGCCCCAGCATTTT.

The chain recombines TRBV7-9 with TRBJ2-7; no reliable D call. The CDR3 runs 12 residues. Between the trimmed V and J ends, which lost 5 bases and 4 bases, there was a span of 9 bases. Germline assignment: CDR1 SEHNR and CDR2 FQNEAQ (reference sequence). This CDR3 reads CASSVTRYEQYF. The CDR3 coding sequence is TGTGCCAGCAGCGTCACACGTTACGAGCAGTACTTC. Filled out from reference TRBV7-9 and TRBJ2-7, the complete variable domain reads DTGVSQNPRHKITKRGQNVTFRCDPISEHNRLYWYRQTLGQGPEFLTYFQNEAQLEKSRLLSDRFSAERPKGSFSTLEIQRTEQGDSAMYLCASSVTRYEQYFGPGTRLTVT.

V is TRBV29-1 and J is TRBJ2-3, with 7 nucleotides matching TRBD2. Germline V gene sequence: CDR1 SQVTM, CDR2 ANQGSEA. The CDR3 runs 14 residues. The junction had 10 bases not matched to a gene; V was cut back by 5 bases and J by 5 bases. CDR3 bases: TGCAGCGTTTTCGAGCGGGGAACGGGAGATACGCAGTATTTT. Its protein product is CSVFERGTGDTQYF.

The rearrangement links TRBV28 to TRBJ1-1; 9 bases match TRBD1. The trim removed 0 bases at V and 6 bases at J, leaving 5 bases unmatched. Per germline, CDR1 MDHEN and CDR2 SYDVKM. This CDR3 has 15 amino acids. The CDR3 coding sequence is TGTGCCAGCAGTTTATGGGGACAGGGATGGTCTGAAGCTTTCTTT. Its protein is CASSLWGQGWSEAFF.

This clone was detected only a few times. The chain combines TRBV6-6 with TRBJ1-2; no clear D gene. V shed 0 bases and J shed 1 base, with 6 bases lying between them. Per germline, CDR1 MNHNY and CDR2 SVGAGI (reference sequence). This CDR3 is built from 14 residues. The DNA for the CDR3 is TGTGCCAGCAGTTACTCTCCAGGTAACTATGGCTACACCTTC. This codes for CASSYSPGNYGYTF.

CDR3 bases: TGTGCCAGCAGCCTCGGGGGGCAGGGGAGAGATACGCAGTATTTT. This sequence encodes CASSLGGQGRDTQYF. This chain joins TRBV7-7 and TRBJ2-3; possibly TRBD2 for D (7 bases). The CDR3 runs to 15 residues. Trimming shortened V by 5 bases and J by 5 bases, and 17 bases separated the two germline ends. CDR1 and CDR2 (germline): SSHAT, FNYEAQ (reference sequence).

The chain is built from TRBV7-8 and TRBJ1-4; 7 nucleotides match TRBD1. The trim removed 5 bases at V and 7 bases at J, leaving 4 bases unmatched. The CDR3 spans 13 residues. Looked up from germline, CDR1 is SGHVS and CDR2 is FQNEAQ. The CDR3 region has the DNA TGTGCCAGCAGCGACAGGGTTAGTGAAAAACTGTTTTTT. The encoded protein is CASSDRVSEKLFF.

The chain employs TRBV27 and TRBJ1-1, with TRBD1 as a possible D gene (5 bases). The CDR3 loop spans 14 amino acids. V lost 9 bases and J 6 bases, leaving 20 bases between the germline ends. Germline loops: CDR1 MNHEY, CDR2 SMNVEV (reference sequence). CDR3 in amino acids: CASQGGVEDPEAFF. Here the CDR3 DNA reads TGTGCCAGTCAGGGAGGAGTAGAAGACCCTGAAGCTTTCTTT.

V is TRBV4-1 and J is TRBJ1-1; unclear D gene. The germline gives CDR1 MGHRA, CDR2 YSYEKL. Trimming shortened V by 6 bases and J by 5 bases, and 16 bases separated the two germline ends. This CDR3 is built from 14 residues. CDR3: CASSTTRGGTEAFF. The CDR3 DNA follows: TGCGCCAGCAGTACGACGCGGGGAGGAACTGAAGCTTTCTTT.

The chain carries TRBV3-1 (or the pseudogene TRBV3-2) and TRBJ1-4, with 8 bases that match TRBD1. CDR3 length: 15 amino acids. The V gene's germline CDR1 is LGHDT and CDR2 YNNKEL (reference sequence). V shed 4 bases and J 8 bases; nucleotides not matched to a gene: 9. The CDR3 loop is CASSLGTGLREKLFF. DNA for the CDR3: TGTGCCAGCAGCCTCGGGACAGGACTTCGGGAAAAACTGTTTTTT.

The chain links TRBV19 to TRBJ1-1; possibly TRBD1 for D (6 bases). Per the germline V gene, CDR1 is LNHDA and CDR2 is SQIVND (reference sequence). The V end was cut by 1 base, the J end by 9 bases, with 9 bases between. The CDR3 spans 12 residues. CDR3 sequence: CASSIVWGQAFF. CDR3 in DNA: TGTGCCAGTAGTATAGTTTGGGGGCAAGCTTTCTTT.

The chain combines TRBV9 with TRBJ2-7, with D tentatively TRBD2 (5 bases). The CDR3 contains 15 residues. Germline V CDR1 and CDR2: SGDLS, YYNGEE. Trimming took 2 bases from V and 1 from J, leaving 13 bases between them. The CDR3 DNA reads TGTGCCAGCAGCGTCCTCCAGCGGAGATCCTACGAGCAGTACTTC. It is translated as CASSVLQRRSYEQYF.

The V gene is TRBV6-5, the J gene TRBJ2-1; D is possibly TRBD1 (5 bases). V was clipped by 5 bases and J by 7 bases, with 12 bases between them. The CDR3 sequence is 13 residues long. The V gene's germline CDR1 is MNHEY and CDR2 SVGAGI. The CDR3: CASSLTAWNEQFF. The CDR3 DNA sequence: TGTGCCAGCAGTCTGACAGCTTGGAATGAGCAGTTCTTC.

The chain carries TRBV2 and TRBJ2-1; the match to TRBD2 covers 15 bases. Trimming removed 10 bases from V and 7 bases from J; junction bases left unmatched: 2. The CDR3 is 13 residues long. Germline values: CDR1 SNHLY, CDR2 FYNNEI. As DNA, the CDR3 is TGTGCCAACGGGACTAGCGGGAGGAATGAGCAGTTCTTC. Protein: CANGTSGRNEQFF.

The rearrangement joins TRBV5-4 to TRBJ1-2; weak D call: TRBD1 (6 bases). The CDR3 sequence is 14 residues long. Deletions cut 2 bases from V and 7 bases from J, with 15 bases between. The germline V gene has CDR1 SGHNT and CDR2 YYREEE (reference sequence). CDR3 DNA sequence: TGTGCCAGCAGCTTCGGCGCAGGGGCTGGTGGCTACACCTTC. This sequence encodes CASSFGAGAGGYTF.

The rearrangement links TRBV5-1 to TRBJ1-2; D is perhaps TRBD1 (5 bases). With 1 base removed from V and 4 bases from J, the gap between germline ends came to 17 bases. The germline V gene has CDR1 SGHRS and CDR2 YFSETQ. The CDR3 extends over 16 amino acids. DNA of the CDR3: TGCGCCAGCAGCTTGTCGGGAGGGCAGGGCGGCTATGGCTACACCTTC. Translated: CASSLSGGQGGYGYTF. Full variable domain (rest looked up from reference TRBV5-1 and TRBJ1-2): KAGVTQTPRYLIKTRGQQVTLSCSPISGHRSVSWYQQTPGQGLQFLFEYFSETQRNKGNFPGRFSGRQFSNSRSEMNVSTLELGDSALYLCASSLSGGQGGYGYTFGSGTRLTVV.

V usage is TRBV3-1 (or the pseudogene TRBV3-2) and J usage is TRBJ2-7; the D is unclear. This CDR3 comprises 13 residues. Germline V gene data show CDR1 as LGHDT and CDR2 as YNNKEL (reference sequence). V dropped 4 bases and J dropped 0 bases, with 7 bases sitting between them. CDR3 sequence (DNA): TGTGCCAGCAGCCGAGGCCACTCCTACGAGCAGTACTTC. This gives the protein CASSRGHSYEQYF.

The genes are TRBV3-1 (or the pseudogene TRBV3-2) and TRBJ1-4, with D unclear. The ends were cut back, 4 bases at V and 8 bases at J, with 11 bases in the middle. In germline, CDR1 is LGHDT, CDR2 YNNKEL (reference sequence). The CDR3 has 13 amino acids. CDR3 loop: CASSLNRREKLFF. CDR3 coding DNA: TGTGCCAGCAGCCTCAATAGGAGGGAAAAACTGTTTTTT.